A selection of T cell receptor beta chains follows, all from one sample in a study of cytotoxic CD8 clonotypes in ibrutinib-treated CLL. The protocol was immunoSEQ multiplex PCR, while the TCRdb copy is restricted to in-frame clones and leaves out a portion. The sample has 35,000 to 50,000 clones; under 80% are singletons. Here the sequenced sample was PBMCs, taken at disease progression, from a patient treated with ibrutinib. These receptors were collected from a human donor with chronic lymphocytic leukemia. Both conserved end residues are trimmed from each CDR3. Fields, in order: CDR3 protein, J gene, clone size, V gene. For some rows the clone size is stated as once, few or many, or as a class when expanded; others skip it.

CDR3: ASSALLMDGYT
J: TRBJ1-2
size: NA
V: TRBV19

CDR3: ASSLGSSSYEQY
J: TRBJ2-7
size: NA
V: TRBV7-6

CDR3: ASSVGPGGNEQF
J: TRBJ2-1
size: NA
V: TRBV9

CDR3: ASSQGQGLGTYEQY
J: TRBJ2-7
size: NA
V: TRBV4-2

CDR3: ASSSPTAGDYEQY
J: TRBJ2-7
size: NA
V: TRBV7-8

CDR3: ASSLTREQF
J: TRBJ2-1
size: NA
V: TRBV28

CDR3: ASSPVSGNTIY
J: TRBJ1-3
size: NA
V: TRBV10-1

CDR3: ASSPGRYTGELF
J: TRBJ2-2
size: NA
V: TRBV28

CDR3: ASSRDREETQY
J: TRBJ2-5
size: NA
V: TRBV7-7

CDR3: ASSIDGYGYT
J: TRBJ1-2
size: few
V: TRBV19

CDR3: ASSSGHGNEKLF
J: TRBJ1-4
size: NA
V: TRBV5-1

CDR3: ASDTGEGTEAF
J: TRBJ1-1
size: NA
V: TRBV19

CDR3: ASSFGPGNQPQH
J: TRBJ1-5
size: NA
V: TRBV6-6

CDR3: ASSQTRDSTDTQY
J: TRBJ2-3
size: NA
V: TRBV4-1

CDR3: ASSPDVIESPLH
J: TRBJ1-6
size: NA
V: TRBV18

CDR3: ASSSGQTYEQY
J: TRBJ2-7
size: few
V: TRBV5-5

CDR3: ASSLGLSVGEGTQY
J: TRBJ2-5
size: NA
V: TRBV5-1

CDR3: ASSLCADTQY
J: TRBJ2-3
size: once
V: TRBV7-9

CDR3: ASSPGVGTEAF
J: TRBJ1-1
size: few
V: TRBV19

CDR3: ASRGRTEGEKLF
J: TRBJ1-4
size: once
V: TRBV6-1

CDR3: ASSYSEADTQY
J: TRBJ2-3
size: NA
V: TRBV28

CDR3: ASSHGSRHTEAF
J: TRBJ1-1
size: few
V: TRBV19

CDR3: ASTPTGLLYGYT
J: TRBJ1-2
size: NA
V: TRBV19

CDR3: ASSPPVRRDRETQY
J: TRBJ2-5
size: few
V: TRBV9

CDR3: ASSPGTYGYT
J: TRBJ1-2
size: few
V: TRBV11-2

CDR3: ASSDQGARFGYT
J: TRBJ1-2
size: few
V: TRBV2

CDR3: ASSDPGQGPFSTDTQY
J: TRBJ2-3
size: NA
V: TRBV10-1

CDR3: ASSLAGGHQTQY
J: TRBJ2-5
size: NA
V: TRBV7-3

CDR3: ASSLMGGNRQY
J: TRBJ2-7
size: NA
V: TRBV28

CDR3: ASKQATNEKLF
J: TRBJ1-4
size: NA
V: TRBV6-1

CDR3: ASSFRAPGTDGYT
J: TRBJ1-2
size: NA
V: TRBV13

CDR3: ASSGWDRRPFYGYT
J: TRBJ1-2
size: NA
V: TRBV28

CDR3: ASSETAELTDTQY
J: TRBJ2-3
size: NA
V: TRBV6-1

CDR3: ASRGLRPDTQY
J: TRBJ2-3
size: NA
V: TRBV25-1

CDR3: ASSPQDSGGHGYT
J: TRBJ1-2
size: NA
V: TRBV18

CDR3: ASSPPNKETQY
J: TRBJ2-5
size: NA
V: TRBV18

CDR3: ASTPGGFEQY
J: TRBJ2-7
size: NA
V: TRBV19

CDR3: ASSLPRVRATNTGELF
J: TRBJ2-2
size: NA
V: TRBV7-9

CDR3: SVQRGTSGTYEQY
J: TRBJ2-7
size: NA
V: TRBV29-1

CDR3: ASSLQGKTEAF
J: TRBJ1-1
size: NA
V: TRBV5-6

CDR3: ASSWRPTGGETQY
J: TRBJ2-5
size: NA
V: TRBV5-4

CDR3: ASSLDWAFAKNIQY
J: TRBJ2-4
size: NA
V: TRBV7-9

CDR3: ASARLFNSYEQY
J: TRBJ2-7
size: NA
V: TRBV2

CDR3: ASSVSGGSSYNEQF
J: TRBJ2-1
size: NA
V: TRBV14

CDR3: ASRVTVSYEQY
J: TRBJ2-7
size: NA
V: TRBV6-1

CDR3: ASSSGTGYSYEQY
J: TRBJ2-7
size: once
V: TRBV11-1

CDR3: ATTEGTTNEKLF
J: TRBJ1-4
size: few
V: TRBV15

CDR3: ASSEYRGRYEQY
J: TRBJ2-7
size: NA
V: TRBV25-1

CDR3: ASSYGSGRHTEAF
J: TRBJ1-1
size: NA
V: TRBV6-5

CDR3: ASSDTSGGYNEQF
J: TRBJ2-1
size: NA
V: TRBV2

CDR3: ASRLGATQY
J: TRBJ2-3
size: NA
V: TRBV27

CDR3: ASSQGLAGEEQY
J: TRBJ2-7
size: NA
V: TRBV4-2

CDR3: ASSLIASYNEQF
J: TRBJ2-1
size: NA
V: TRBV5-6